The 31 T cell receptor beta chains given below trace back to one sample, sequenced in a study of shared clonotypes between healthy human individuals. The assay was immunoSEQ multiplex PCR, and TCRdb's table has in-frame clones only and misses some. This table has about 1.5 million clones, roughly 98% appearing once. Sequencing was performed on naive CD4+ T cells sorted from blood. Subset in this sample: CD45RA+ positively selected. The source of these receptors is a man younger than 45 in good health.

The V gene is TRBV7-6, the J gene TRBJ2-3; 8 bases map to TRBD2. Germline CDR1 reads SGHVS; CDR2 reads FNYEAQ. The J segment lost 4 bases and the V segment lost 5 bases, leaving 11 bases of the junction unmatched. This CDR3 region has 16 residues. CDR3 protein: CASSTQRERGADTQYF. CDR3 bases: TGTGCCAGCAGCACCCAGCGGGAGCGAGGCGCAGATACGCAGTATTTT.

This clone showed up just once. The CDR3: CASRPGLRSFDKQFF. CDR3 nucleotides: TGTGCCAGCAGGCCGGGGCTGCGGTCCTTCGATAAGCAGTTCTTC. V gene TRBV5-6 combines with J gene TRBJ2-1; either TRBD1 or TRBD2 may supply D (5 bases each). V was shortened by 5 bases and J by 11 bases, with 23 bases between the two germline ends. This CDR3 region has 15 residues. Germline lookup yields CDR1 SGHDT and CDR2 YYEEEE.

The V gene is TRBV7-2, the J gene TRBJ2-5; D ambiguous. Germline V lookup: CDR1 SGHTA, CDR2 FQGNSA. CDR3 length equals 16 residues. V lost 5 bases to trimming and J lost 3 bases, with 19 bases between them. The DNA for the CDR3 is TGTGCCAGCAGCCCACAAAGTGGTGTCAGCGAAGAGACCCAGTACTTC. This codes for CASSPQSGVSEETQYF. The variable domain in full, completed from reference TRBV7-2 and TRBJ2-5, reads GAGVSQSPSNKVTEKGKDVELRCDPISGHTALYWYRQSLGQGLEFLIYFQGNSAPDKSGLPSDRFSAERTGGSVSTLTIQRTQQEDSAVYLCASSPQSGVSEETQYFGPGTRLLVL.

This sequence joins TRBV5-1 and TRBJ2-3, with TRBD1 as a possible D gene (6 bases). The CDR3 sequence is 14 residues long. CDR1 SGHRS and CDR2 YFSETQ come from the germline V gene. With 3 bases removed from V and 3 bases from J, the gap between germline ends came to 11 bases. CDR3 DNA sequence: TGCGCCAGCAGCTCGGGACACACGACAGATACGCAGTATTTT. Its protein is CASSSGHTTDTQYF.

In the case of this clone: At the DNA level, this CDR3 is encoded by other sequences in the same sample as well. Written as DNA, the CDR3 is TGTGCCAGCAGCTTAAGCAATCAGCCCCAGCATTTT. Encoded protein: CASSLSNQPQHF. The chain links TRBV7-9 to TRBJ1-5; no firm D call. V was cut by 2 bases and J by 1 base, with 0 bases left in between. The germline V gene encodes CDR1 SEHNR and CDR2 FQNEAQ (reference sequence). This CDR3 has 12 amino acids.

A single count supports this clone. The CDR3 sequence: CARSPQGQGNQPQHF. CDR3 sequence (DNA): TGTGCCAGAAGCCCTCAAGGGCAGGGGAATCAGCCCCAGCATTTT. The chain uses TRBV5-3 and TRBJ1-5, with D possibly matching TRBD1 (6 bases). TRBV5-3 is placed among ORFs of uncertain function. The ends were cut back, 4 bases at V and 4 bases at J, with 15 bases in the middle. This CDR3 has 15 amino acids.

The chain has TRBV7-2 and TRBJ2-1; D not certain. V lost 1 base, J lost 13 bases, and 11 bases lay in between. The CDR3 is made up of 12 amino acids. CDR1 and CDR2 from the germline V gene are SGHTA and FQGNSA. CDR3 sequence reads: CASSLGKLQQFF. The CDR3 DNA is TGTGCCAGCAGCTTAGGTAAACTCCAACAGTTCTTC.

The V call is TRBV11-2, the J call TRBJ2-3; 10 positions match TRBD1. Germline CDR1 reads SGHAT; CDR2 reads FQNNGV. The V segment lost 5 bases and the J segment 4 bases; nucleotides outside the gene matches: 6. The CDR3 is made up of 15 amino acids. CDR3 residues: CASSPGTGDADTQYF. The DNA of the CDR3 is TGTGCCAGCAGCCCCGGGACAGGGGATGCAGATACGCAGTATTTT.

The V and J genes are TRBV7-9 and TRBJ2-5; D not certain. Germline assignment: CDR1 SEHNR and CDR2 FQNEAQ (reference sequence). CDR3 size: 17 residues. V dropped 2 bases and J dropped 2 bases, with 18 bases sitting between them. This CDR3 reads CASSLYKAAGDQETQYF. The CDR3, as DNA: TGTGCCAGCAGCTTATATAAGGCGGCCGGCGATCAAGAGACCCAGTACTTC.

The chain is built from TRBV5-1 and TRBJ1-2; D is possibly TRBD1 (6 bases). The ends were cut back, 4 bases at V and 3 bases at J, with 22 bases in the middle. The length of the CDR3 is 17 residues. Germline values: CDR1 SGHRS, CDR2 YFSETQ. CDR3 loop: CASSPGGPQGGDYGYTF. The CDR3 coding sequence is TGCGCCAGCAGCCCTGGGGGCCCACAGGGAGGTGACTATGGCTACACCTTC.

DNA of the CDR3: TGTGCCAGCAGTTTGTCGAGTACAGGGTCAGGCTACACCTTC. It translates to CASSLSSTGSGYTF. The rearrangement links TRBV27 to TRBJ1-2, with D possibly matching TRBD1 (6 bases). V gave up 3 bases and J gave up 8 bases, with 16 bases separating them. The CDR3 has 14 amino acids. The germline gives CDR1 MNHEY, CDR2 SMNVEV (reference sequence).

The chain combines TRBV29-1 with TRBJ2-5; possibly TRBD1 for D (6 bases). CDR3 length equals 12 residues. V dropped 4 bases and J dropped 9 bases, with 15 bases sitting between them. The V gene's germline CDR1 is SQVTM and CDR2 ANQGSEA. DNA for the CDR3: TGCAGCGTTGTTGGACAGCGGTCGGCCCAGTACTTC. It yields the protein CSVVGQRSAQYF.

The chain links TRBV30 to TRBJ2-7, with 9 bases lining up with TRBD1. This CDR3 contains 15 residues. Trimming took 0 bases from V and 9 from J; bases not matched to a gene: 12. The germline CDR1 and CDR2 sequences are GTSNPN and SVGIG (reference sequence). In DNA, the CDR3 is TGTGCCTGGAGTGTACGGGACAGGGAACTCGGACGGCAGTACTTC. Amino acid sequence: CAWSVRDRELGRQYF. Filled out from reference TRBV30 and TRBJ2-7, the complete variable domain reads SQTIHQWPATLVQPVGSPLSLECTVEGTSNPNLYWYRQAAGRGLQLLFYSVGIGQISSEVPQNLSASRPQDRQFILSSKKLLLSDSGFYLCAWSVRDRELGRQYFGPGTRLTVT.

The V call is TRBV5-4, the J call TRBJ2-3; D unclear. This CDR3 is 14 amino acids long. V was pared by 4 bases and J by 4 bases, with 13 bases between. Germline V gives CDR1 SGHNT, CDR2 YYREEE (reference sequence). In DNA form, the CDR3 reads TGTGCCAGCAGCCGGGTTCGTGGGGCAGATACGCAGTATTTT. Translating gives CASSRVRGADTQYF.

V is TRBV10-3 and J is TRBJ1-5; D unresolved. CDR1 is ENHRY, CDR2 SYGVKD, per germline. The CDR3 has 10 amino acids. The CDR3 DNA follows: TGTGATCGGCCCAATCAGCCCCAGCATTTT. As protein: CDRPNQPQHF.

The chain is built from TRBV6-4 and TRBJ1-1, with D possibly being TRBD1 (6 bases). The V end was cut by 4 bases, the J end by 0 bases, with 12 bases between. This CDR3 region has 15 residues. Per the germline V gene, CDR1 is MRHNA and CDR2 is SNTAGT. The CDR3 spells CASSGQELMNTEAFF. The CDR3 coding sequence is TGTGCCAGCAGTGGACAGGAGCTTATGAACACTGAAGCTTTCTTT.

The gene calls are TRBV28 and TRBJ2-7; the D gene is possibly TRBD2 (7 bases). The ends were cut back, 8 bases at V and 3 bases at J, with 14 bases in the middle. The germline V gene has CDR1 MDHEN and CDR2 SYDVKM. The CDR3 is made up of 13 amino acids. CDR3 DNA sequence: TGTGCCAGCGGCAGCGGGACAAACTACGAGCAGTACTTC. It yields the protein CASGSGTNYEQYF.

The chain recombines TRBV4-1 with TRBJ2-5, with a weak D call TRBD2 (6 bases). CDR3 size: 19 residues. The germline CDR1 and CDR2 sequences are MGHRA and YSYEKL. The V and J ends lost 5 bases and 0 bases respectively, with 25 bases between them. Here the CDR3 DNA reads TGCGCCAGCAGCTCGGGAGTACTACCGGGACGGAGGTACCAAGAGACCCAGTACTTC. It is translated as CASSSGVLPGRRYQETQYF.

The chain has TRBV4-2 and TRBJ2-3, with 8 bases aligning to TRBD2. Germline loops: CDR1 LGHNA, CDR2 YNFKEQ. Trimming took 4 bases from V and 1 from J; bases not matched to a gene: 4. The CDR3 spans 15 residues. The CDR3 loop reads CASSPLTSGTDTQYF. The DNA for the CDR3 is TGTGCCAGCAGCCCGCTGACTAGCGGCACAGATACGCAGTATTTT.

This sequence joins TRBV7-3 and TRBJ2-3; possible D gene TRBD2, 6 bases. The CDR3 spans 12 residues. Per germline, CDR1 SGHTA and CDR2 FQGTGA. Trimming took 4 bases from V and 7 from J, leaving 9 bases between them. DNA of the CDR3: TGTGCCAGCAGCTCAGGACTAAATACGCAGTATTTT. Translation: CASSSGLNTQYF. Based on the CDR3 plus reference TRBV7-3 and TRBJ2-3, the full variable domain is GAGVSQTPSNKVTEKGKYVELRCDPISGHTALYWYRQSLGQGPEFLIYFQGTGAADDSGLPNDRFFAVRPEGSVSTLKIQRTERGDSAVYLCASSSGLNTQYFGPGTRLTVL.

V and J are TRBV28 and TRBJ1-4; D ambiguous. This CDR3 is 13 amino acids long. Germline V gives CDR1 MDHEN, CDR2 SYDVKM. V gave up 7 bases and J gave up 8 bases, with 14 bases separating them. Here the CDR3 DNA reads TGTGCCAGCATCGTGGGTCCCGGGGAAAAACTGTTTTTT. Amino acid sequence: CASIVGPGEKLFF.

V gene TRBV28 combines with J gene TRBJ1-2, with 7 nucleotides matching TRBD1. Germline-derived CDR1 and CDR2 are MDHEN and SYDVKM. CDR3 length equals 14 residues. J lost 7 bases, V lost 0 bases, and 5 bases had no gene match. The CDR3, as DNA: TGTGCCAGCAGTTTATGGACAGGGCATCTTGGCTACACCTTC. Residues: CASSLWTGHLGYTF.

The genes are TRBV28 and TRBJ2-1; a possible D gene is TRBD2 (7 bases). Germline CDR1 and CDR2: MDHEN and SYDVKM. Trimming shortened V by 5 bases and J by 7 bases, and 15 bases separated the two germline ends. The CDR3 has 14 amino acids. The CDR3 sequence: CASSRGANLNEQFF. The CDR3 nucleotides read TGTGCCAGCAGTCGGGGGGCAAATTTAAATGAGCAGTTCTTC.

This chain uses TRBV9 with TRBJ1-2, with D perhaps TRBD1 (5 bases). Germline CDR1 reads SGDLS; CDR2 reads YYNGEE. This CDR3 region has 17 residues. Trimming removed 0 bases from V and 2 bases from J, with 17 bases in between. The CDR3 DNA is TGTGCCAGCAGCGTAGGTTGGGGGGTGACGGGCAACTATGGCTACACCTTC. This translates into CASSVGWGVTGNYGYTF.

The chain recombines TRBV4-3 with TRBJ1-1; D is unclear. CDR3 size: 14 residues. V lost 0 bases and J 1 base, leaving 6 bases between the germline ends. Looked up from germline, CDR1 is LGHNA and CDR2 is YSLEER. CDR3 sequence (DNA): TGCGCCAGCAGCCAAGATAGCAGGAACACTGAAGCTTTCTTT. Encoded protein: CASSQDSRNTEAFF.

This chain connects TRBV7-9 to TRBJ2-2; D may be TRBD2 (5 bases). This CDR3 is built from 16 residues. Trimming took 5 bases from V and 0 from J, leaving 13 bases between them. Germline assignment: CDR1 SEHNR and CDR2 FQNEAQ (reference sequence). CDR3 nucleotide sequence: TGTGCCAGCAGCCCGGCCGGGCGGGCGAACACCGGGGAGCTGTTTTTT. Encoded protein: CASSPAGRANTGELFF.

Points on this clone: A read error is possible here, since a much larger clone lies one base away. This CDR3 reads CASSGTVYEQYF. The CDR3 DNA is TGTGCCAGCAGTGGGACAGTCTACGAGCAGTACTTC. This chain joins TRBV28 and TRBJ2-7; the match to TRBD1 covers 7 bases. The CDR3 runs to 12 residues. CDR1 and CDR2 from the germline V gene are MDHEN and SYDVKM. J lost 3 bases, V lost 5 bases, and 1 base had no gene match.

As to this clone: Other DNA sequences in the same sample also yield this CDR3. CDR3 nucleotide sequence: TGTGCCAGCTCTCTGGTGGGTAGTGGAAACACCATATATTTT. It encodes CASSLVGSGNTIYF. This rearrangement joins TRBV7-9 to TRBJ1-3, with no clear D. Germline V CDR1 and CDR2: SEHNR, FQNEAQ (reference sequence). This CDR3 has 14 amino acids. Trimming removed 8 bases at V and 3 bases at J, with 14 bases between.

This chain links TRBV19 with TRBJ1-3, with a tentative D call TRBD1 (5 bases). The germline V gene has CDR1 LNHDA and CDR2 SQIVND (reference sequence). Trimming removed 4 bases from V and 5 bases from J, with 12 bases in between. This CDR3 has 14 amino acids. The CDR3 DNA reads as TGTGCCAGTAGTAAGGGACCCCGGAGAAACACCATATATTTT. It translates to CASSKGPRRNTIYF.

CDR3 loop: CASSLVPQTNTGELFF. The CDR3 DNA sequence: TGTGCCAGCAGCTTGGTTCCCCAAACGAACACCGGGGAGCTGTTTTTT. The chain joins TRBV5-5 to TRBJ2-2; D gene unclear. The CDR3 contains 16 residues. Germline V gives CDR1 SGHKS, CDR2 YYEKEE (reference sequence). V gave up 0 bases and J gave up 0 bases, with 9 bases separating them.

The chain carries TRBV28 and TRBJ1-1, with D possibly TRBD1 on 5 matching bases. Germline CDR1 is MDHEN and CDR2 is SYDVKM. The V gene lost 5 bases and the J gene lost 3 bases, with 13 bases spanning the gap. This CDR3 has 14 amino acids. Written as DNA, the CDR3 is TGTGCCAGCAGTCGTAAGACAGACTACACTGAAGCTTTCTTT. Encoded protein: CASSRKTDYTEAFF.